This is a list of T cell receptor beta chains from one sample in a study of OX40 agonist ivuxolimab in advanced cancers. Data came from immunoSEQ multiplex PCR; TCRdb stores just in-frame clones and leaves some out. The table lists tens of thousands of clones, 87% of them singletons, with about 14% in the top ten. Sequencing used CD4+ or CD8+ T cells sorted from blood, obtained in a trial of the OX40 agonist ivuxolimab. Source of these receptors: an adult with an advanced solid tumor such as melanoma, head and neck, liver or kidney cancer. The CDR3 runs from the conserved cysteine through the conserved F or W.

V gene,CDR3 protein
TRBV28,CASNQAGGPEAFF
TRBV5-1,CASSLASWRSAIQPQHF
TRBV19,CASSIVRMGGDGANVLTF
TRBV25-1,CASRDRLNEQFF
TRBV5-1,CASSSPGTPSYEQYF
TRBV30,CACDSYYGYTF
TRBV7-9,CASSLEGTGYTF
TRBV6-5,CATKDRGPEAFF
TRBV14,CASSRRWGIAGQETQYF
TRBV28,CASSSHGLARETQYF
TRBV6-5,CASSPGTLNYNEQFF
TRBV18,CASSPGLQETQYF
TRBV19,CASSILDSTDTQYF
TRBV7-2,CASSQGRGYPRQFF
TRBV10-3,CAISEGVLNTEAFF
TRBV7-9,CASSRQGQASYEQYF